This T cell receptor beta chain came from a study of human T cells and chemical hapten exposure. Study-level background: Patch tests put 0.01% DPC on the upper back, read at 6 days. Variation in per-sample TCR yields came mainly from small pooled library volume differences. Findings of the study overall: Expanded TCR sets contained significantly more large CDR3 similarity clusters than controls.

Time point meaning: pre-sensitization, week 0. Treatment specified: therapeutic diphenylcyclopropenone sensitization with weekly scalp DPC. Original methodology: There were a median of around 100,000 TCRs per sample, with a range from 23,224 to 690,600. Using its own MiXCR run on the RACE reads, TCRdb lists one record per CDR3 protein. TCRdb's processing, not the authors', yielded these V and J calls. The sample holds about 120,000 distinct CDR3 sequences, roughly 13% seen once. This clonotype was found a few times. Its specificity is not known. The V gene's germline CDR1 is MNHNS and CDR2 SASEGT. This CDR3 is 11 amino acids long. Deletions cut 10 bases from V and 11 bases from J, with 17 bases between.

This chain joins TRBV6-1 and TRBJ1-1; weak D call: TRBD1 (5 bases). The sequence was collected from a young woman with alopecia areata. Some clones in this sample may be carry-over from other donors' samples. Here the sequenced sample was whole blood, taken in connection with sensitization to the hapten diphenylcyclopropenone (DPC). CDR3 sequence (DNA): TGTGCCACCTTCCCAGGACACGGGGCTTTCTTT. Encoded protein: CATFPGHGAFF.